Below are 10 T cell receptor beta chains sequenced from a single sample in a study of cytomegalovirus exposure and HLA in healthy donors. PCR used 60 Vbeta primers and 13 Jbeta primers. The protocol was immunoSEQ multiplex PCR, while the TCRdb copy is restricted to in-frame clones and leaves out a portion. Found here are around 150,000 clones, approximately 83% of them singletons; the top ten hold roughly 9.3%. Sequencing was done on a sample of PBMCs. The receptors shown here come from a man between 18 and 29 years old in good health and CMV-seropositive.

The V call is TRBV4-1, the J call TRBJ1-2, with TRBD1 as a possible D gene (5 bases). This CDR3 contains 15 residues. Germline CDR1 reads MGHRA; CDR2 reads YSYEKL. V lost 0 bases and J lost 2, with 10 bases in between. This CDR3 is CASSQDQAGNYGYTF. The CDR3 bases are TGCGCCAGCAGCCAAGATCAAGCAGGGAACTATGGCTACACCTTC.

J is TRBJ2-3 and V is TRBV9; 11 bases align to TRBD1. This CDR3 contains 16 residues. Germline V CDR1 and CDR2: SGDLS, YYNGEE. V lost 2 bases and J lost 4; bases outside the gene matches: 6. The CDR3 sequence: CASSVGQGVFPDTQYF. CDR3 nucleotide sequence: TGTGCCAGCAGCGTGGGACAGGGGGTTTTCCCAGATACGCAGTATTTT. Using reference TRBV9 and TRBJ2-3 for the parts outside the CDR3, the full variable domain is DSGVTQTPKHLITATGQRVTLRCSPRSGDLSVYWYQQSLDQGLQFLIQYYNGEERAKGNILERFSAQQFPDLHSELNLSSLELGDSALYFCASSVGQGVFPDTQYFGPGTRLTVL.

V and J are TRBV27 and TRBJ1-2; D unresolved. The germline V gene encodes CDR1 MNHEY and CDR2 SMNVEV (reference sequence). Trimming took off 6 bases at V and 8 bases at J, with 13 bases between the two ends. This CDR3 is 12 amino acids long. The CDR3 loop reads CASSPRVGGYTF. In DNA, the CDR3 is TGTGCCAGCAGCCCGCGGGTAGGGGGCTACACCTTC.

This chain joins TRBV6-5 and TRBJ1-2, with D tentatively TRBD1 (5 bases). This CDR3 has 14 residues. Trimming took off 2 bases at V and 8 bases at J, with 15 bases between the two ends. In germline, CDR1 is MNHEY, CDR2 SVGAGI. CDR3 in DNA: TGTGCCAGCAGTTACGGGGCTGGGGCACGGGGCTACACCTTC. This encodes CASSYGAGARGYTF.

The V call is TRBV5-1, the J call TRBJ2-5, with D possibly being TRBD1 (5 bases). This CDR3 region has 15 residues. CDR1 is SGHRS and CDR2 is YFSETQ in the germline V gene. V lost 0 bases, J lost 4 bases, and 13 bases lay in between. CDR3 loop: CASSLGIRALETQYF. For the CDR3, the DNA is TGCGCCAGCAGCTTGGGCATCAGGGCCTTAGAGACCCAGTACTTC.

The sample holds one count of this clone. The chain employs TRBV2 and TRBJ2-7, with D perhaps matching TRBD1 (6 bases). The CDR3 consists of 13 residues. Germline assignment: CDR1 SNHLY and CDR2 FYNNEI. Between the trimmed V and J ends, which lost 5 bases and 0 bases, there was a span of 8 bases. Here the CDR3 reads CASSPGDSYEQYF. CDR3 coding DNA: TGTGCCAGCAGTCCAGGGGACTCCTACGAGCAGTACTTC.

The chain's CDR3 is CASSPIGGAQGTQYF. CDR3 in DNA: TGTGCCAGCAGCCCAATCGGGGGGGCCCAGGGGACCCAGTACTTC. This chain uses TRBV7-9 with TRBJ2-5, with TRBD2 matching 8 bases. After removal of 5 bases from V and 7 bases from J, the junction contained 12 bases not matched to a gene. Germline V gives CDR1 SEHNR, CDR2 FQNEAQ (reference sequence). This CDR3 region has 15 residues.

The V gene is TRBV15, the J gene TRBJ2-5, with D possibly matching TRBD2 (6 bases). There are 21 residues in the CDR3. Germline V gives CDR1 LNHNV, CDR2 YYDKDF (reference sequence). The V end was cut by 5 bases, the J end by 1 base, with 32 bases between. The CDR3 DNA is TGTGCCACCAGCTACATGTACCCCCGTAATTTGGTGCGGGGAGTCCAAGAGACCCAGTACTTC. Protein: CATSYMYPRNLVRGVQETQYF.

This chain joins TRBV27 and TRBJ2-4; 8 bases map to TRBD1. This CDR3 comprises 15 residues. Trimming removed 5 bases from V and 8 bases from J; junction bases left unmatched: 11. Germline V gene data show CDR1 as MNHEY and CDR2 as SMNVEV (reference sequence). In DNA form, the CDR3 reads TGTGCCAGCAGTCCTACGTTGGACAGGGTATACATTCAGTACTTC. Amino acids: CASSPTLDRVYIQYF.

The chain carries TRBV5-1 and TRBJ2-3; 13 nucleotides agree with TRBD2. The CDR3 runs 18 residues. Germline V gives CDR1 SGHRS, CDR2 YFSETQ. With 4 bases clipped from V and 5 bases from J, the junction kept 13 bases outside the gene matches. This CDR3 is CASSVTGTSGVFKDTQYF. The CDR3 coding sequence is TGCGCCAGCAGCGTCACCGGGACTAGCGGGGTGTTCAAAGATACGCAGTATTTT.